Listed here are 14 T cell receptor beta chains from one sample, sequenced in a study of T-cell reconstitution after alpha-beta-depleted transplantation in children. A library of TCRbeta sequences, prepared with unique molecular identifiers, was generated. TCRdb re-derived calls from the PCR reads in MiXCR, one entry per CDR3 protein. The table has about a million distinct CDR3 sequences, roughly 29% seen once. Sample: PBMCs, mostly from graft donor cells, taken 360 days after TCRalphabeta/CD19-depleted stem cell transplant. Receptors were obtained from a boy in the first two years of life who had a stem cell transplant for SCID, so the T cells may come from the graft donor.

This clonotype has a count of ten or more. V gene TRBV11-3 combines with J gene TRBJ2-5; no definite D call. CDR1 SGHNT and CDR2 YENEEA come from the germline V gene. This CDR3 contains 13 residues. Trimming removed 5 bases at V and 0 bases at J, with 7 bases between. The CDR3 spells CASSPPNQETQYF. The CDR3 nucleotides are TGTGCCAGCAGCCCTCCCAACCAAGAGACCCAGTACTTC.

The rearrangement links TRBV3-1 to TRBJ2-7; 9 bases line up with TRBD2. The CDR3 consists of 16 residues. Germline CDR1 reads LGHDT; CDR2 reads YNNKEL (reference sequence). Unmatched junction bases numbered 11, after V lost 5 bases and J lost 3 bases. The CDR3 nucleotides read TGTGCCAGCAGCGCCCGACGACTAGCGGACTTCTACGAGCAGTACTTC. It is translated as CASSARRLADFYEQYF.

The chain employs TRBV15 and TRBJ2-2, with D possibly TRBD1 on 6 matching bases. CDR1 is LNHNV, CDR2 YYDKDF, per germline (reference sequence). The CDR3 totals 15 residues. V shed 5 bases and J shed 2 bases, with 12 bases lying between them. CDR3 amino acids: CATSSGTTNTGELFF. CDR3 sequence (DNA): TGTGCCACCAGCTCCGGGACAACCAACACCGGGGAGCTGTTTTTT. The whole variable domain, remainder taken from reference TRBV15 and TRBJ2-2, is DAMVIQNPRYQVTQFGKPVTLSCSQTLNHNVMYWYQQKSSQAPKLLFHYYDKDFNNEADTPDNFQSRRPNTSFCFLDIRSPGLGDTAMYLCATSSGTTNTGELFFGEGSRLTVL.

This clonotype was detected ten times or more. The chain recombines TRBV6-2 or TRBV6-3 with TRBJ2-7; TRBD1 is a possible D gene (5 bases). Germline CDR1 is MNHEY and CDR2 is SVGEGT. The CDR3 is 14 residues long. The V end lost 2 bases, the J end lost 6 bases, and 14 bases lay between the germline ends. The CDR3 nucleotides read TGTGCCAGCAGTTACGGCAGGGCGTACGGCGAGCAGTACTTC. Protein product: CASSYGRAYGEQYF.

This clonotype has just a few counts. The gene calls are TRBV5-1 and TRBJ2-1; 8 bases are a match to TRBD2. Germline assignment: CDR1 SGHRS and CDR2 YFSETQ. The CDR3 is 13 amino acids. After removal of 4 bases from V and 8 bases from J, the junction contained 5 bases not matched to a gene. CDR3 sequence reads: CASSLGLVDEQFF. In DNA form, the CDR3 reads TGCGCCAGCAGCCTGGGACTAGTAGATGAGCAGTTCTTC.

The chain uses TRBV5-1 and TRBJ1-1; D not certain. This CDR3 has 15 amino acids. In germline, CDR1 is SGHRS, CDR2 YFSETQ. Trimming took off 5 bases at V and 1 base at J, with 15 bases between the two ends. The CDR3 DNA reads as TGCGCCAGCAGAAGGGAAAGGGCTTCGAACACTGAAGCTTTCTTT. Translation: CASRRERASNTEAFF. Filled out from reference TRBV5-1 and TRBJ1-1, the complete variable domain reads KAGVTQTPRYLIKTRGQQVTLSCSPISGHRSVSWYQQTPGQGLQFLFEYFSETQRNKGNFPGRFSGRQFSNSRSEMNVSTLELGDSALYLCASRRERASNTEAFFGQGTRLTVV.

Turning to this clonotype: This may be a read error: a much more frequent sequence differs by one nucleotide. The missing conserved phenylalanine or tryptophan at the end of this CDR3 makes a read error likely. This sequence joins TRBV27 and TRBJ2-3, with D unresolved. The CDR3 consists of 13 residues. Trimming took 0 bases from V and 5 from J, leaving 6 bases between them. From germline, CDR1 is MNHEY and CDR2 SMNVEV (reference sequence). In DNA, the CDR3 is TGTGCCAGCAGTTTATCGAGAGGAGATACGCAGTATGTT. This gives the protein CASSLSRGDTQYV.

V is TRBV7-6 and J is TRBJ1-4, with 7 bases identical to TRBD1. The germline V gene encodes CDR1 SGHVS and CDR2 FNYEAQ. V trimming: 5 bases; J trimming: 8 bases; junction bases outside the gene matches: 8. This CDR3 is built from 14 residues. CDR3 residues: CASSETGRGEKLFF. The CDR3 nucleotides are TGTGCCAGCAGCGAGACAGGGCGCGGCGAAAAACTGTTTTTT.

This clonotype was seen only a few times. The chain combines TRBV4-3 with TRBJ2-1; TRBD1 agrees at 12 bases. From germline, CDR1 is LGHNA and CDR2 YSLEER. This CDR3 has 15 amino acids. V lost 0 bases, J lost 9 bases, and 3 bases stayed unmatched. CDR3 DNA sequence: TGCGCCAGCAGCCAAGAGGGACAGGGGGCTGGTGAGCAGTTCTTC. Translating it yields CASSQEGQGAGEQFF.

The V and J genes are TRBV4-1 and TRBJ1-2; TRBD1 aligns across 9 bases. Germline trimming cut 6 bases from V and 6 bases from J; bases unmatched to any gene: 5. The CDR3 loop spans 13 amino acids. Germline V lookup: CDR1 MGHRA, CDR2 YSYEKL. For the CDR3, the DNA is TGCGCCAGCAGGGGACAGGGAACGGATGGCTACACCTTC. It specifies CASRGQGTDGYTF.

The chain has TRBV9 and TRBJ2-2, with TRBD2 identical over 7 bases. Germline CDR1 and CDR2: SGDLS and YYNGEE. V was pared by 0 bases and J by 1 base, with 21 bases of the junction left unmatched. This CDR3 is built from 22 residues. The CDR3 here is CASSVEAFRRASGLQNTGELFF. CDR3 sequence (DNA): TGTGCCAGCAGCGTAGAGGCCTTCAGGCGGGCCTCGGGACTACAGAACACCGGGGAGCTGTTTTTT.

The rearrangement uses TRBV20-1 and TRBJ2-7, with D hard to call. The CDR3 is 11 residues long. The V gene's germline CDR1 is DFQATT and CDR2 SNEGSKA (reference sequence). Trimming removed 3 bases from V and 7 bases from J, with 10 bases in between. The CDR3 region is CSARVYTEQYF. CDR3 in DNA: TGCAGTGCTAGGGTTTACACAGAGCAGTACTTC.

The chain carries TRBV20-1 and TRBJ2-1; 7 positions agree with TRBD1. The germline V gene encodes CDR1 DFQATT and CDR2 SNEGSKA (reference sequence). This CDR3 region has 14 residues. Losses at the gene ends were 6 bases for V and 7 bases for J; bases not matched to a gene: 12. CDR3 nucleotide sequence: TGCAGTGCGCCCACAGGGGCCAAGGGGAATGAGCAGTTCTTC. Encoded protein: CSAPTGAKGNEQFF.

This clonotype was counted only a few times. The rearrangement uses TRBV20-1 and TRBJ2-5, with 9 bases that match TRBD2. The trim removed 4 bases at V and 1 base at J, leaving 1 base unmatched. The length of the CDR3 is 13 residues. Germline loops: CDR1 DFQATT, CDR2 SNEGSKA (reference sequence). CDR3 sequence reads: CSAISGGQETQYF. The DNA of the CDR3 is TGCAGTGCTATTAGCGGGGGCCAAGAGACCCAGTACTTC.